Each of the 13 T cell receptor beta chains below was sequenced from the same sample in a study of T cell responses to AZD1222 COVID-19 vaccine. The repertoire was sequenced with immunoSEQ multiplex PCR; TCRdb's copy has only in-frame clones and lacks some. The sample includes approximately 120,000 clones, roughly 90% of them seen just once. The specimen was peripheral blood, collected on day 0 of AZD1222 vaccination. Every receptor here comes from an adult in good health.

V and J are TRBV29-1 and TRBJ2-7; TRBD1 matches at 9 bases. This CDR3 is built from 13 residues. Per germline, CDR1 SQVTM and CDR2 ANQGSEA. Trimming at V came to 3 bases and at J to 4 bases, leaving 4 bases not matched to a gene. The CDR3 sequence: CSVEGQGRYEQYF. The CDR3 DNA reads TGCAGCGTTGAGGGACAGGGAAGATACGAGCAGTACTTC.

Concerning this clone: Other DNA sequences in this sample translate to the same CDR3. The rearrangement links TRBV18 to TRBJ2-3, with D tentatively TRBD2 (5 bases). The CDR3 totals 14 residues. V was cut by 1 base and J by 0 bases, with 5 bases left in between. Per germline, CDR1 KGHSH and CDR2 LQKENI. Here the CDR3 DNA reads TGTGCCAGCTCACCACTAGCGAGCACAGATACGCAGTATTTT. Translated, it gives CASSPLASTDTQYF.

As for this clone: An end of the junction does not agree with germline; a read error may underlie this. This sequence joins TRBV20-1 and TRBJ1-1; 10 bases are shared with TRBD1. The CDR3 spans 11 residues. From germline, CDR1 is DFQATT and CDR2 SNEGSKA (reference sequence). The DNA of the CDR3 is TGCAGTGCTAGCCCCGGGACAGGGGATCTTTTT. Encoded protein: CSASPGTGDLF.

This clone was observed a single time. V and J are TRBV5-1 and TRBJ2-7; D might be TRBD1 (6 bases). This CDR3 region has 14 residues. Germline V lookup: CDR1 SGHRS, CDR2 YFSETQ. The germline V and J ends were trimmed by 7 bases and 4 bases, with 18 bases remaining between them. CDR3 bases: TGCGCCAGCGGTCCCGACAGGAGATCATACGAGCAGTACTTC. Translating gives CASGPDRRSYEQYF.

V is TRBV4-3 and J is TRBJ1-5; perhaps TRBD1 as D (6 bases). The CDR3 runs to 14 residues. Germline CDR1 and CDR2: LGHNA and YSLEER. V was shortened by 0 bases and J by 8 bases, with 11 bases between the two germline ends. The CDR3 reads CASSQDGRGEPQHF. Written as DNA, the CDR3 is TGCGCCAGCAGCCAAGACGGCAGGGGTGAGCCCCAGCATTTT.

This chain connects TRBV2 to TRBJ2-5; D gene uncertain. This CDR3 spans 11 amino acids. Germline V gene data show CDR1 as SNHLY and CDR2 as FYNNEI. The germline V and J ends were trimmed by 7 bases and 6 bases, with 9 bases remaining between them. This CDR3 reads CASTPGQTQYF. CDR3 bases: TGTGCCAGCACCCCCGGCCAGACCCAGTACTTC.

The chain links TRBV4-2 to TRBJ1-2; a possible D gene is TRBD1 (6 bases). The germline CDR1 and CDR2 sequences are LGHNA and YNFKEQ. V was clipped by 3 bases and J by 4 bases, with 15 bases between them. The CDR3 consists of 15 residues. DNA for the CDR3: TGTGCCAGCAGCCACCTAGGTGGACAGCCCTATGGCTACACCTTC. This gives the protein CASSHLGGQPYGYTF.

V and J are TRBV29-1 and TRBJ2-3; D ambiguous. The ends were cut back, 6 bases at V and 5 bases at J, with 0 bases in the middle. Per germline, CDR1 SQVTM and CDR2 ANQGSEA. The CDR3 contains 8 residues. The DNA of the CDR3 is TGCAGCGTAGATACGCAGTATTTT. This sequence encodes CSVDTQYF.

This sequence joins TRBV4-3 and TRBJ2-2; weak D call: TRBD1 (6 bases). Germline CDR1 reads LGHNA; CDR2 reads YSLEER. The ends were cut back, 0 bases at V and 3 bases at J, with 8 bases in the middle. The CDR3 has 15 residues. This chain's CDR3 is CASSQEPGDTGELFF. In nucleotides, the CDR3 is TGCGCCAGCAGCCAAGAGCCAGGGGACACCGGGGAGCTGTTTTTT.

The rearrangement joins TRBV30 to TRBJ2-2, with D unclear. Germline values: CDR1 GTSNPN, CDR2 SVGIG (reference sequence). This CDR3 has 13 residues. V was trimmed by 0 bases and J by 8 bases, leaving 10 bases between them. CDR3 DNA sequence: TGTGCCTGGAGTGTATTTATTGCGGGGGAGCTGTTTTTT. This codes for CAWSVFIAGELFF. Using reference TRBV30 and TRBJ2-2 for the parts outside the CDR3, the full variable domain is SQTIHQWPATLVQPVGSPLSLECTVEGTSNPNLYWYRQAAGRGLQLLFYSVGIGQISSEVPQNLSASRPQDRQFILSSKKLLLSDSGFYLCAWSVFIAGELFFGEGSRLTVL.

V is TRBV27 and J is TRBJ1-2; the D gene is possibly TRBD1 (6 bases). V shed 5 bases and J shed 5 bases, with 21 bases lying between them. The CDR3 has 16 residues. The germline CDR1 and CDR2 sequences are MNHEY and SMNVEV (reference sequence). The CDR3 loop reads CASSVPRSGGGYGYTF. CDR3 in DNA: TGTGCCAGCAGTGTCCCCCGGTCTGGGGGCGGGTATGGCTACACCTTC.

The CDR3 spells CASSLVAGGPQETQYF. Written as DNA, the CDR3 is TGCGCCAGCAGCTTGGTAGCAGGGGGCCCACAAGAGACCCAGTACTTC. The chain has TRBV5-1 and TRBJ2-5; 8 bases are a match to TRBD1. CDR3 length: 16 residues. Germline V CDR1 and CDR2: SGHRS, YFSETQ. The junction had 6 bases not matched to a gene; V was cut back by 0 bases and J by 2 bases.

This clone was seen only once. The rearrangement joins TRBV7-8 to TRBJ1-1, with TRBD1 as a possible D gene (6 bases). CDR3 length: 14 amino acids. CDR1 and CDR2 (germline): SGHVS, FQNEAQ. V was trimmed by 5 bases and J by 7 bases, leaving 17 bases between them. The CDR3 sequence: CASSPPDRPDEAFF. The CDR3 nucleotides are TGTGCCAGCAGCCCTCCGGACAGACCCGATGAAGCTTTCTTT.